One sample yielded the 14 T cell receptor beta chains listed below, sequenced in a study of cytomegalovirus exposure and HLA in healthy donors. The PCR used 60 Vbeta and 13 Jbeta primers. The method was immunoSEQ multiplex PCR; TCRdb's version includes in-frame clones alone and lacks a portion of them. The sample has fewer than 250,000 clones, 60% to 85% seen once. Specimen: PBMCs. These receptors were obtained from a woman between 18 and 29 years old in good health and CMV-seronegative.

The chain uses TRBV5-1 and TRBJ1-5; 8 nucleotides line up with TRBD1. After removal of 6 bases from V and 7 bases from J, the junction contained 9 bases not matched to a gene. Germline lookup yields CDR1 SGHRS and CDR2 YFSETQ. This CDR3 contains 14 residues. Written as DNA, the CDR3 is TGCGCCAGCACCCAAGCAGGGGGCGGCCAGCCCCAGCATTTT. Its translation is CASTQAGGGQPQHF.

This clone was seen only a few times. This chain uses TRBV28 with TRBJ1-5; D call uncertain. This CDR3 comprises 13 residues. Trimming removed 10 bases from V and 7 bases from J, with 17 bases in between. Germline CDR1 MDHEN, CDR2 SYDVKM. In DNA form, the CDR3 reads TGTGCCACTCAAACTATCCTCAGCCAGCCCCAGCATTTT. Translation: CATQTILSQPQHF.

This clone was detected once. The CDR3, as DNA: TGCGCCAGCAGCGGGACAGGGGGCTACACCGGGGAGCTGTTTTTT. Amino acid sequence: CASSGTGGYTGELFF. This sequence joins TRBV5-1 and TRBJ2-2, with 12 bases identical to TRBD1. Trimming removed 4 bases from V and 3 bases from J; junction bases left unmatched: 1. Per germline, CDR1 SGHRS and CDR2 YFSETQ. The CDR3 spans 15 residues.

This clone was picked up a small number of times. The chain links TRBV6-6 to TRBJ2-7, with D unresolved. CDR3 length: 12 residues. Trimming left V 0 bases short and J 6 bases short, with 6 bases between. The V gene's germline CDR1 is MNHNY and CDR2 SVGAGI (reference sequence). The CDR3 bases are TGTGCCAGCAGTTACTCGTCTCTCGAGCAGTACTTC. Translated: CASSYSSLEQYF.

This clone showed up just a few times. The CDR3 DNA reads as TGCAGCGTAGAGGGACAGGGTGGCGGCTACACCTTC. Encoded protein: CSVEGQGGGYTF. The chain links TRBV29-1 to TRBJ1-2, with 9 bases identical to TRBD1. This CDR3 contains 12 residues. Germline loops: CDR1 SQVTM, CDR2 ANQGSEA. The V and J ends lost 6 bases and 8 bases, in that order; junction bases with no gene match: 7.

This clone was seen just once. The chain carries TRBV21-1 and TRBJ1-1; the table's D call, TRBD1, has no DNA check behind it. TRBV21-1 is a listed pseudogene. This CDR3 has 14 amino acids. CDR3 DNA: TGTGCCAGCAGCACCCCCAAAAGGACAGGGGGAGCTTTCTTT. This translates into CASSTPKRTGGAFF.

J is TRBJ1-5 and V is TRBV5-8, with 7 bases that match TRBD1. V lost 5 bases and J lost 7; bases outside the gene matches: 9. The CDR3 sequence is 14 residues long. Germline CDR1 reads SGHTS; CDR2 reads YDEGEE. The CDR3 DNA reads TGTGCCAGCAGACACGACAGGGTCGGACAGCCCCAGCATTTT. Translating gives CASRHDRVGQPQHF.

This chain joins TRBV7-9 and TRBJ1-2; 9 nucleotides agree with TRBD1. Germline values: CDR1 SEHNR, CDR2 FQNEAQ (reference sequence). The CDR3 contains 16 residues. V gave up 1 base and J gave up 7 bases; unmatched junction bases: 10. The CDR3 loop is CASSLDLQQGAGGYTF. The CDR3 DNA is TGTGCCAGCAGCTTAGACCTCCAACAGGGGGCAGGTGGCTACACCTTC.

The chain recombines TRBV28 with TRBJ2-7, with 10 nucleotides matching TRBD1. The CDR3 loop spans 15 amino acids. CDR1 is MDHEN and CDR2 is SYDVKM in the germline V gene. The V gene end was trimmed by 5 bases and the J gene end by 3 bases; junction bases not matched to a gene: 7. This chain's CDR3 is CASSVPGQGIYEQYF. The CDR3 DNA sequence: TGTGCCAGCAGTGTCCCGGGACAGGGGATCTACGAGCAGTACTTC.

This clone was counted between two and nine times. The CDR3 region is CSVEELGTGAGELFF. Here the CDR3 DNA reads TGCAGCGTTGAAGAGCTAGGGACAGGGGCCGGGGAGCTGTTTTTT. This rearrangement joins TRBV29-1 to TRBJ2-2, with 10 bases fitting TRBD1. Per the germline V gene, CDR1 is SQVTM and CDR2 is ANQGSEA. This CDR3 has 15 amino acids. The junction had 4 bases not matched to a gene; V was cut back by 0 bases and J by 6 bases.

This chain uses TRBV5-1 with TRBJ1-2; D possibly corresponds to TRBD1 (5 bases). The CDR3 loop spans 16 amino acids. Trimming stripped 0 bases from V and 2 bases from J, with 14 bases between. Germline V gives CDR1 SGHRS, CDR2 YFSETQ. In DNA form, the CDR3 reads TGCGCCAGCAGCTTGGGCGGGATCTCAGGGAACTATGGCTACACCTTC. It specifies CASSLGGISGNYGYTF.

CDR3 sequence: CASSLDFSTGELFF. CDR3 DNA sequence: TGCGCCAGCAGCTTGGATTTCTCTACCGGGGAGCTGTTTTTT. The rearrangement joins TRBV5-1 to TRBJ2-2; D remains ambiguous. CDR3 length: 14 residues. The germline CDR1 and CDR2 sequences are SGHRS and YFSETQ. V lost 0 bases to trimming and J lost 5 bases, with 8 bases between them.

The J gene is TRBJ2-1, the V gene TRBV13; 8 bases map to TRBD2. The V and J ends lost 5 bases and 6 bases, in that order; junction bases with no gene match: 21. There are 19 residues in the CDR3. Germline CDR1 PRHDT, CDR2 FYEKMQ (reference sequence). This chain's CDR3 is CASSEGDGGGPTRPNEQFF. As DNA, the CDR3 is TGTGCCAGCAGCGAAGGAGACGGCGGGGGGCCAACCCGCCCCAATGAGCAGTTCTTC.

The rearrangement joins TRBV6-1 to TRBJ2-2; no clear D gene. The V gene's germline CDR1 is MNHNS and CDR2 SASEGT. V lost 0 bases and J lost 6, with 5 bases in between. The CDR3 runs 13 residues. CDR3 DNA sequence: TGTGCCAGCAGTGAAGCGGGCGCCGGGGAGCTGTTTTTT. It codes for CASSEAGAGELFF.